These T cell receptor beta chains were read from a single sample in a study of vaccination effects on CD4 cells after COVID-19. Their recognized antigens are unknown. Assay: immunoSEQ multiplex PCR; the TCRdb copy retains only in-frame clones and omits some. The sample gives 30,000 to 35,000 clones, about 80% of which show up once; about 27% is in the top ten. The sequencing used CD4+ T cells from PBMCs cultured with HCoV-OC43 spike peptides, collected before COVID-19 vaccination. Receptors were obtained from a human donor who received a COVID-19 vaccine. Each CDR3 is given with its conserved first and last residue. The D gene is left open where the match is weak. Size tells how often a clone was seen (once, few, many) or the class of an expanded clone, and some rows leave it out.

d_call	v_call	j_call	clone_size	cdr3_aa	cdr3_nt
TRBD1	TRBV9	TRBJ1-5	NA	CASSATGNSNQPQHF	TGTGCCAGCAGCGCGACAGGGAATAGCAATCAGCCCCAGCATTTT
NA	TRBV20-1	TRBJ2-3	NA	CSASKADYTQYF	TGCAGTGCTAGTAAGGCCGACTATACGCAGTATTTT
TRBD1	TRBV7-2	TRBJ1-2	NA	CASSWDRGNYGYTF	TGTGCCAGCAGCTGGGACAGGGGTAACTATGGCTACACCTTC
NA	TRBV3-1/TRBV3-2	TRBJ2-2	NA	CASSHYRPGPTVSNTGELFF	TGTGCCAGCAGCCACTACCGGCCAGGGCCTACGGTTTCGAACACCGGGGAGCTGTTTTTT
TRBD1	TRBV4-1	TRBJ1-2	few	CASSLGQGANYGYTF	TGCGCCAGCAGCCTTGGACAGGGGGCTAACTATGGCTACACCTTC
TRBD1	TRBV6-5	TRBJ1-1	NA	CAIRRQGGWDTEAFF	TGTGCCATAAGAAGACAGGGAGGGTGGGACACTGAAGCTTTCTTT
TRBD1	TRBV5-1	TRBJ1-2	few	CASSTGAVGNYGYTF	TGCGCCAGCAGTACAGGGGCGGTAGGGAACTATGGCTACACCTTC
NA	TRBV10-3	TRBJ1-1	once	CAPYYPEGDTEAFF	TGTGCCCCTTATTACCCGGAAGGGGACACTGAAGCTTTCTTT
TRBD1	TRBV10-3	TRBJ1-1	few	CAISESTGTGLNTEAFF	TGTGCCATCAGTGAGTCTACCGGGACAGGGTTGAACACTGAAGCTTTCTTT
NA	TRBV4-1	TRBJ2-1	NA	CASSQELRKPNYNEQFF	TGCGCCAGCAGCCAAGAGCTACGAAAGCCCAACTACAATGAGCAGTTCTTC
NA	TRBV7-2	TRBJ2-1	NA	CASSASGTLYNEQFF	TGTGCCAGCAGCGCATCCGGGACACTGTACAATGAGCAGTTCTTC
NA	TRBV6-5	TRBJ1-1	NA	CASKQGMVGTEAFF	TGTGCCAGTAAACAGGGAATGGTAGGCACTGAAGCTTTCTTT
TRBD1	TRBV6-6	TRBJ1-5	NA	CASSRTGGNQPQHF	TGTGCCAGCAGCCGGACAGGGGGGAATCAGCCCCAGCATTTT
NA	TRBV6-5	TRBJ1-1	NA	CASSYSGGNTEAFF	TGTGCCAGCAGTTACTCAGGGGGAAACACTGAAGCTTTCTTT
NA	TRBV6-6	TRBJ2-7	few	CASSPHGGTYEQYF	TGTGCCAGCAGTCCCCACGGAGGGACCTACGAGCAGTACTTC
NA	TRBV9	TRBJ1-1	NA	CASSVVRGKGTEAFF	TGTGCCAGCAGCGTAGTACGAGGGAAGGGGACTGAAGCTTTCTTT
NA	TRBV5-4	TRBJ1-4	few	CASSLYAQGHNEKLFF	TGTGCCAGCAGCTTGTACGCGCAGGGGCATAATGAAAAACTGTTTTTT
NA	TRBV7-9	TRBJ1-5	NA	CASSLNTVDQPQHF	TGTGCCAGCAGCTTAAACACGGTGGATCAGCCCCAGCATTTT
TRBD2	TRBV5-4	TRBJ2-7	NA	CASSLGAGVTYEQYF	TGTGCCAGCAGCTTGGGAGCGGGGGTTACCTACGAGCAGTACTTC
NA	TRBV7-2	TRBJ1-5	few	CASSSQGGISNQPQHF	TGTGCCAGCAGCTCACAAGGTGGGATAAGCAATCAGCCCCAGCATTTT
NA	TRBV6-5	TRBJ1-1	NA	CASSRRDTEAFF	TGTGCCAGCAGCCGCCGGGATACTGAAGCTTTCTTT
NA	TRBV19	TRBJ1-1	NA	CASSIHRVIGEAFF	TGTGCCAGTAGTATACACAGGGTTATAGGTGAAGCTTTCTTT
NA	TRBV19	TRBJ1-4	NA	CASSVRFNEKLFF	TGTGCCAGTAGTGTGCGATTTAATGAAAAACTGTTTTTT
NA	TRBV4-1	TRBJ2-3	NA	CASSQLQDTQYF	TGCGCCAGCAGCCAATTACAAGATACGCAGTATTTT
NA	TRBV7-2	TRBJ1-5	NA	CASSLRQGHQPQHF	TGTGCCAGCAGCTTGCGGCAGGGACATCAGCCCCAGCATTTT
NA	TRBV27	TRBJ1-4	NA	CASSLSRRQATNEKLFF	TGTGCCAGCAGTTTATCTCGAAGACAGGCAACTAATGAAAAACTGTTTTTT
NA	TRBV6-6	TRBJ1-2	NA	CASSQTPNYGYTF	TGTGCCAGCAGCCAAACCCCTAACTATGGCTACACCTTC
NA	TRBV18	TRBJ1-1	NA	CASSPPMNTEAFF	TGTGCCAGCTCACCCCCCATGAACACTGAAGCTTTCTTT
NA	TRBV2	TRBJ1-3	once	CASSGESSGNTIYF	TGTGCCAGCAGTGGTGAGAGCTCTGGAAACACCATATATTTT